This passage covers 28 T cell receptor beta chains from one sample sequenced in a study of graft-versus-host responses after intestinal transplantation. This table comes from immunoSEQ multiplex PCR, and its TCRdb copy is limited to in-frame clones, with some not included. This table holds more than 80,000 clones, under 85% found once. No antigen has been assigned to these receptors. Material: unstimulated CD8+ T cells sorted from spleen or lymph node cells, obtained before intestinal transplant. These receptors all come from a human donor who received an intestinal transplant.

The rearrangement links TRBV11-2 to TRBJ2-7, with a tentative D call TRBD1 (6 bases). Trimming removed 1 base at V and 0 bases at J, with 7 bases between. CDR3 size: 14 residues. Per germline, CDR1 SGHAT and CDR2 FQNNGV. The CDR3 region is CASSLAGDSYEQYF. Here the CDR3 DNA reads TGTGCCAGCAGCTTAGCAGGGGACTCCTACGAGCAGTACTTC. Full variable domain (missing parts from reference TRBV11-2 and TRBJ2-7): EAGVAQSPRYKIIEKRQSVAFWCNPISGHATLYWYQQILGQGPKLLIQFQNNGVVDDSQLPKDRFSAERLKGVDSTLKIQPAKLEDSAVYLCASSLAGDSYEQYFGPGTRLTVT.

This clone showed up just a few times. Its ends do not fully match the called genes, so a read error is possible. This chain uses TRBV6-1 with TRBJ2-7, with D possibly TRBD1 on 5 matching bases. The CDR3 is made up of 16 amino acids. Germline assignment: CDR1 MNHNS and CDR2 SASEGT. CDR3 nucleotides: TGTGCCAGCAGCGAAGGACATGGGGCGAGTGGCTACGAGCAGTACTTC. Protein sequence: CASSEGHGASGYEQYF.

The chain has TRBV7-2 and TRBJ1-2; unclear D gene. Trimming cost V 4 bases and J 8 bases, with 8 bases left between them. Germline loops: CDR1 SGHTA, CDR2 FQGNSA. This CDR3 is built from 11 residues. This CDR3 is CASSWGEGYTF. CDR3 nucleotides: TGTGCCAGCAGCTGGGGAGAAGGCTACACCTTC.

CDR3: CASSTGLGVTEAFF. The CDR3 nucleotides read TGTGCCAGCTCAACGGGACTGGGTGTCACTGAAGCTTTCTTT. V and J are TRBV18 and TRBJ1-1, with D possibly TRBD1 on 5 matching bases. The CDR3 is made up of 14 amino acids. The germline V gene has CDR1 KGHSH and CDR2 LQKENI. V was clipped by 5 bases and J by 4 bases, with 14 bases between them.

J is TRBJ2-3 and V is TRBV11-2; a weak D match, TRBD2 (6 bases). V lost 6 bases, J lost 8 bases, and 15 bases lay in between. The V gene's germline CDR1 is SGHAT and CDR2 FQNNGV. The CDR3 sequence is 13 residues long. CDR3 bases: TGTGCCAGCAGGCCCTCTAGGAGGGTTACGCAGTATTTT. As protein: CASRPSRRVTQYF.

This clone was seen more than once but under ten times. The CDR3 is CASSGSWGGTEAFF. DNA of the CDR3: TGTGCCAGCAGCGGATCTTGGGGGGGAACTGAAGCTTTCTTT. The chain joins TRBV5-4 to TRBJ1-1; possibly TRBD1 for D (5 bases). The CDR3 is made up of 14 amino acids. V was cut by 4 bases and J by 5 bases, with 15 bases left in between. Germline values: CDR1 SGHNT, CDR2 YYREEE (reference sequence).

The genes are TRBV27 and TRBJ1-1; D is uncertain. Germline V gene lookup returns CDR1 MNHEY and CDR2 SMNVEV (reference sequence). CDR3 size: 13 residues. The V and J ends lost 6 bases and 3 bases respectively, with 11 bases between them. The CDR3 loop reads CASSVGLDTEAFF. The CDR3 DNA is TGTGCCAGCAGCGTGGGGTTGGACACTGAAGCTTTCTTT.

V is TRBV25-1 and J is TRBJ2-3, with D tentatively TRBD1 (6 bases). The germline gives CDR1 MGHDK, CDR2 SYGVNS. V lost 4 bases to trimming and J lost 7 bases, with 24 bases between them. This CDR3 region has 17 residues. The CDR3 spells CASSGVFDGQNPNTQYF. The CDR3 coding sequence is TGTGCCAGCAGTGGGGTTTTTGACGGACAGAACCCAAATACGCAGTATTTT.

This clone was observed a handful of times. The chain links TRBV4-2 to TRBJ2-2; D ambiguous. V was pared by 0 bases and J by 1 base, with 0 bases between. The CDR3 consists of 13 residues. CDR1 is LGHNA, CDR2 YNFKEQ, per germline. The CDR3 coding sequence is TGTGCCAGCAGCCAAGAGAACACCGGGGAGCTGTTTTTT. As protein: CASSQENTGELFF.

The CDR3 nucleotides read TGTGCCAGCAGCTTAAACGGCCCGCACGAGCAGTACTTC. Its protein product is CASSLNGPHEQYF. The rearrangement links TRBV11-2 to TRBJ2-7; D remains unclear. The V end lost 2 bases, the J end lost 5 bases, and 10 bases lay between the germline ends. The CDR3 covers 13 residues. Germline CDR1 and CDR2: SGHAT and FQNNGV.

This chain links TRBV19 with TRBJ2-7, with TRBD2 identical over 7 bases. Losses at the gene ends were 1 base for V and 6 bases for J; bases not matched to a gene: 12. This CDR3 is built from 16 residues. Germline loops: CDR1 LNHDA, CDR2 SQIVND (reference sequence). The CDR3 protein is CASSIAGLVLGSEQYF. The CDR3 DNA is TGTGCCAGTAGTATAGCCGGACTAGTTCTCGGGTCCGAGCAGTACTTC. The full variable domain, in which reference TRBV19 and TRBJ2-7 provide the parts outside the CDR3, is DGGITQSPKYLFRKEGQNVTLSCEQNLNHDAMYWYRQDPGQGLRLIYYSQIVNDFQKGDIAEGYSVSREKKESFPLTVTSAQKNPTAFYLCASSIAGLVLGSEQYFGPGTRLTVT.

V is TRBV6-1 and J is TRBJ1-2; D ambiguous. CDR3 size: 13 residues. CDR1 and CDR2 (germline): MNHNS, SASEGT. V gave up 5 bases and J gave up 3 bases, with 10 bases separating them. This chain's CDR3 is CASSPNLHYGYTF. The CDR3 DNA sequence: TGTGCCAGCAGTCCCAACCTTCACTATGGCTACACCTTC.

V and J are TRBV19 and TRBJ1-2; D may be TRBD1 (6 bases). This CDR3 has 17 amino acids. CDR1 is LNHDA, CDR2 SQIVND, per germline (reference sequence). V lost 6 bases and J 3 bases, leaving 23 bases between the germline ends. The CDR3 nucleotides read TGTGCCAGTAGATTGCTGCGGGGGCTCCGGGGTTACTATGGCTACACCTTC. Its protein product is CASRLLRGLRGYYGYTF.

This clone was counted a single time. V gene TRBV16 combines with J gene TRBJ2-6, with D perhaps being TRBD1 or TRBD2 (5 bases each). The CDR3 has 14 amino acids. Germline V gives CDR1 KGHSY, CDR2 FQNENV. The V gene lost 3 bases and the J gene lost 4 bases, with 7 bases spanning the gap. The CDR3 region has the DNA TGTGCCAGCAGCCAGGGGGACGGGGCCAACGTCCTGACTTTC. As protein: CASSQGDGANVLTF.

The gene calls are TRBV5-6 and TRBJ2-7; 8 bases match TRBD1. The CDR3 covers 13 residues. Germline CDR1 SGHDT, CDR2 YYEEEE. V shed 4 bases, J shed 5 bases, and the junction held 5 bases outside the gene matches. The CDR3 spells CASSRTGNNEQYF. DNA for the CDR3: TGTGCCAGCAGCCGGACAGGGAACAACGAGCAGTACTTC.

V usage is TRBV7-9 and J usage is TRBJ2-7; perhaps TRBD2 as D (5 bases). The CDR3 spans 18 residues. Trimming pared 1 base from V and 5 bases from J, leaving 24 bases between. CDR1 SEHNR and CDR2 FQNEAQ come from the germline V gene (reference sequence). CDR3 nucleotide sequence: TGTGCCAGCAGCTTAGAATCGGAGGTTAGTAGGCCCTTTGACGAGCAGTACTTC. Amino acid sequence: CASSLESEVSRPFDEQYF.

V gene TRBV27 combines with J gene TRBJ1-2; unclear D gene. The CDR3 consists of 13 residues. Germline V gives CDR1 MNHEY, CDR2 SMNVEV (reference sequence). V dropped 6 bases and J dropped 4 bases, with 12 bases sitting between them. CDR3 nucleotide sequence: TGTGCCAGCAGCCTTGAGGGAGGCTATGGCTACACCTTC. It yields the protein CASSLEGGYGYTF.

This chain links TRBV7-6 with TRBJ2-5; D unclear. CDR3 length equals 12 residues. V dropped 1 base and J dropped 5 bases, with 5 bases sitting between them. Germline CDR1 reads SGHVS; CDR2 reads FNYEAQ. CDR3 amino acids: CASSLDEETQYF. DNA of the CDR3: TGTGCCAGCAGCTTAGATGAGGAGACCCAGTACTTC. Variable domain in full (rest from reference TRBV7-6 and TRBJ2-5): GAGVSQSPRYKVTKRGQDVALRCDPISGHVSLYWYRQALGQGPEFLTYFNYEAQQDKSGLPNDRFSAERPEGSISTLTIQRTEQRDSAMYRCASSLDEETQYFGPGTRLLVL.

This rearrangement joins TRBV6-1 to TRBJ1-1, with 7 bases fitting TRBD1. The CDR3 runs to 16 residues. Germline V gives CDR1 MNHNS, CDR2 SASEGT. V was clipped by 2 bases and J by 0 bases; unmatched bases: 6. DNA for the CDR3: TGTGCCAGCAGTGAACGGACAGGCCCGATGAACACTGAAGCTTTCTTT. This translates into CASSERTGPMNTEAFF.

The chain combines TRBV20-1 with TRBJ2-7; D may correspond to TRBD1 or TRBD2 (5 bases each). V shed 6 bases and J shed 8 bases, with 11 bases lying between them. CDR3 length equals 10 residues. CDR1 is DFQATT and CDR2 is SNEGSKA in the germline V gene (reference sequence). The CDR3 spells CSANGGKQYF. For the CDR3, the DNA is TGCAGTGCCAATGGGGGTAAGCAGTACTTC.

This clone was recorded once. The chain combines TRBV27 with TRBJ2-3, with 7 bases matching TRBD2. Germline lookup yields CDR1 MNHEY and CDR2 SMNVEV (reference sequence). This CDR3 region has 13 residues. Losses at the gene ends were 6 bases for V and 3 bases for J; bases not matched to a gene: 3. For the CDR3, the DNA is TGTGCCAGCAGCTGGGGGGGGACAGATACGCAGTATTTT. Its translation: CASSWGGTDTQYF.

CDR3 DNA sequence: TGTGCCAGTATGCCTAGCGGGGGCCTTTACAATGAGCAGTTCTTC. Translating it yields CASMPSGGLYNEQFF. J is TRBJ2-1 and V is TRBV19, with 10 positions matching TRBD2. The germline gives CDR1 LNHDA, CDR2 SQIVND (reference sequence). The CDR3 has 15 amino acids. V trimming: 7 bases; J trimming: 4 bases; junction bases outside the gene matches: 7.

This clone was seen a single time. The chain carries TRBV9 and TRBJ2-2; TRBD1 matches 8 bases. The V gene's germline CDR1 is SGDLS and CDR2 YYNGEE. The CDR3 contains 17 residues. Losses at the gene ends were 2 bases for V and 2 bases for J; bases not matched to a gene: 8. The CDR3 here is CASSVTLDRANTGELFF. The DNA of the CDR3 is TGTGCCAGCAGCGTGACCCTGGACAGGGCTAACACCGGGGAGCTGTTTTTT.

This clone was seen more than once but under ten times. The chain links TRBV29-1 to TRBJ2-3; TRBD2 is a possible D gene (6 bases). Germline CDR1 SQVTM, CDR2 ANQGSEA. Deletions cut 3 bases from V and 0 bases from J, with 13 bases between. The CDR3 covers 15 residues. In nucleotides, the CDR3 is TGCAGCGTTGAGGGGGGTGCAGCTAGCACAGATACGCAGTATTTT. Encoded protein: CSVEGGAASTDTQYF.

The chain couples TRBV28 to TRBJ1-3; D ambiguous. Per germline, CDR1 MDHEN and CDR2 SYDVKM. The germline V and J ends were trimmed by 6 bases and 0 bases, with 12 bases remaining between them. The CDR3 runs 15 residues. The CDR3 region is CASRPDTASGNTIYF. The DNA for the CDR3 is TGTGCCAGCAGGCCCGACACTGCCTCTGGAAACACCATATATTTT.

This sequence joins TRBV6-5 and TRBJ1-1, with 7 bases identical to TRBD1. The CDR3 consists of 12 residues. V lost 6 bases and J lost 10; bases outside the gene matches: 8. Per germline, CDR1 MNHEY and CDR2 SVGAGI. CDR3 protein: CASSFPRGSAFF. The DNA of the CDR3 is TGTGCCAGCAGCTTTCCCAGGGGGTCAGCTTTCTTT.

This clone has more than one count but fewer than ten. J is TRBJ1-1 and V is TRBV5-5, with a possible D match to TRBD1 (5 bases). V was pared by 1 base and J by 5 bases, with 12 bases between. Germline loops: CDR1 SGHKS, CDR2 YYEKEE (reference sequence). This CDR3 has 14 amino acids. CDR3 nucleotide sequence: TGTGCCAGCAGCTTGTGGGGCGGGGAAACTGAAGCTTTCTTT. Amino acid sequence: CASSLWGGETEAFF.

The CDR3 sequence: CASSPVNAGGAFGYTF. The CDR3 DNA reads TGTGCCAGCAGTCCAGTAAACGCCGGGGGCGCGTTTGGCTACACCTTC. V is TRBV27 and J is TRBJ1-2; the D gene is possibly TRBD1 (6 bases). The CDR3 consists of 16 residues. Germline CDR1 reads MNHEY; CDR2 reads SMNVEV (reference sequence). V was cut by 5 bases and J by 7 bases, with 23 bases left in between.